These 10 T cell receptor beta chains were sequenced from one sample in a study of blood T cell repertoires in COVID-19. Profiled with immunoSEQ multiplex PCR; TCRdb holds only in-frame clones, not every one. The sample shows approximately 220,000 clones, roughly 86% of them seen only once. What was sequenced was PBMCs or T cells enriched from blood (not recorded which). These TCRs come from a woman in her 30s with acute COVID-19.

V and J are TRBV30 and TRBJ2-4; 8 nucleotides agree with TRBD1. CDR3 size: 15 residues. CDR1 GTSNPN and CDR2 SVGIG come from the germline V gene (reference sequence). The junction had 8 bases not matched to a gene; V was cut back by 0 bases and J by 7 bases. The CDR3 DNA sequence: TGTGCCTGGAGTGTATTGGGGCAGGGGGCGAACATTCAGTACTTC. This encodes CAWSVLGQGANIQYF.

The chain carries TRBV3-1 (or the pseudogene TRBV3-2) and TRBJ2-1; TRBD2 agrees at 9 bases. Germline CDR1 is LGHDT and CDR2 is YNNKEL (reference sequence). J was trimmed by 2 bases and V by 7 bases; bases with no gene match: 3. The CDR3 spans 14 residues. The CDR3 spells CASTRTSAYNEQFF. The DNA for the CDR3 is TGTGCCAGCACCCGGACTAGCGCCTACAATGAGCAGTTCTTC.

This sequence joins TRBV6-5 and TRBJ1-1; D possibly corresponds to TRBD1 (5 bases). CDR3 length equals 15 residues. Germline-derived CDR1 and CDR2 are MNHEY and SVGAGI. Deletions cut 0 bases from V and 6 bases from J, with 14 bases between. The DNA for the CDR3 is TGTGCCAGCAGTTACTCGGCAGGGATTGCTGCTGAAGCTTTCTTT. It translates to CASSYSAGIAAEAFF.

The chain joins TRBV28 to TRBJ1-6, with D uncertain. This CDR3 has 14 residues. V dropped 5 bases and J dropped 10 bases, with 15 bases sitting between them. Per the germline V gene, CDR1 is MDHEN and CDR2 is SYDVKM. As DNA, the CDR3 is TGTGCCAGCAGTCCCCAAGAGATTCAATCACCCCTCCACTTT. Residues: CASSPQEIQSPLHF.

In DNA form, the CDR3 reads TGTGCCTCCCGACAGGGCGCGAACACTGAAGCTTTCTTT. As protein: CASRQGANTEAFF. V and J are TRBV30 and TRBJ1-1; 7 nucleotides align to TRBD1. Germline V gene lookup returns CDR1 GTSNPN and CDR2 SVGIG (reference sequence). The CDR3 extends over 13 amino acids. V dropped 7 bases and J dropped 1; count of bases not matched to a gene: 6.

This clone was counted a single time. J is TRBJ1-2 and V is TRBV7-2; TRBD1 agrees at 7 bases. In germline, CDR1 is SGHTA, CDR2 FQGNSA. CDR3 size: 14 residues. The J segment lost 3 bases and the V segment lost 5 bases, leaving 6 bases of the junction unmatched. CDR3 protein: CASSPRDSYYGYTF. CDR3 DNA: TGTGCCAGCAGCCCTCGGGACAGCTACTATGGCTACACCTTC. Full variable domain (remainder filled in from reference TRBV7-2 and TRBJ1-2): GAGVSQSPSNKVTEKGKDVELRCDPISGHTALYWYRQSLGQGLEFLIYFQGNSAPDKSGLPSDRFSAERTGGSVSTLTIQRTQQEDSAVYLCASSPRDSYYGYTFGSGTRLTVV.

The chain couples TRBV4-2 to TRBJ1-1; 10 nucleotides align to TRBD1. The germline V gene encodes CDR1 LGHNA and CDR2 YNFKEQ. The CDR3 runs 19 residues. J was trimmed by 4 bases and V by 4 bases; bases with no gene match: 18. CDR3 in DNA: TGTGCCAGCAGCCCCTCGGTTAGGGGGACAGGGGCGACTGGCACTGAAGCTTTCTTT. It encodes CASSPSVRGTGATGTEAFF.

J is TRBJ1-5 and V is TRBV4-1; a weak D match, TRBD1 (5 bases). The CDR3 length is 14 residues. The ends were cut back, 2 bases at V and 7 bases at J, with 12 bases in the middle. Germline V gene lookup returns CDR1 MGHRA and CDR2 YSYEKL. Written as DNA, the CDR3 is TGCGCCAGCAGCCAATACACGGCAGGGCAGCCCCAGCATTTT. Translated: CASSQYTAGQPQHF.

The chain recombines TRBV29-1 with TRBJ2-5; a possible D gene is TRBD1 (6 bases). V was trimmed by 6 bases and J by 5 bases, leaving 19 bases between them. Germline CDR1 is SQVTM and CDR2 is ANQGSEA. The CDR3 is 14 residues long. CDR3 nucleotides: TGCAGCGTCATCAGGGGTGGGGTATACGAGACCCAGTACTTC. Its protein is CSVIRGGVYETQYF.

This clone came up once. This chain uses TRBV6-2 or TRBV6-3 with TRBJ2-5; 16 bases are a match to TRBD2. V dropped 6 bases and J dropped 4; count of bases not matched to a gene: 8. From germline, CDR1 is MNHEY and CDR2 SVGEGT. This CDR3 has 17 residues. The CDR3 nucleotides are TGTGCCAGCAGCCGCGGGACTAGCGGGGGGGCGCGAGAGACCCAGTACTTC. Encoded protein: CASSRGTSGGARETQYF.